Shown below are 28 T cell receptor beta chains from a single sample sequenced in a study of T cells in Graves' hyperthyroidism and ophthalmopathy. TCR beta CDR3 sequences were amplified from RNA transcripts. When the TCR CDR3 underwent first-round RT-PCR, the HTBI primer set was used. TCRdb re-called the multiplex PCR reads with MiXCR, one entry per CDR3 protein. The sample comprises around 400,000 distinct CDR3 sequences, 15% to 19% of which are singletons, and 28% rests with the top ten. The specimen sequenced was blood. These receptors were obtained from a young woman with Graves' hyperthyroidism that later progressed to Graves' ophthalmopathy.

In its sample, this clonotype was seen a few times. The genes are TRBV6-2 or TRBV6-3 and TRBJ1-1; TRBD1 might be the D (5 bases). This CDR3 has 14 residues. V was cut by 2 bases and J by 0 bases, with 7 bases left in between. Germline V gene data show CDR1 as MNHEY and CDR2 as SVGEGT. CDR3 region: CASSYDRLNTEAFF. The CDR3 bases are TGTGCCAGCAGTTACGACAGATTGAACACTGAAGCTTTCTTT.

This clonotype was observed at least ten times. The V call is TRBV20-1, the J call TRBJ1-2, with D tentatively TRBD1 (6 bases). The CDR3 spans 13 residues. Germline V gene data show CDR1 as DFQATT and CDR2 as SNEGSKA (reference sequence). Trimming removed 4 bases from V and 2 bases from J, with 11 bases in between. For the CDR3, the DNA is TGCAGTGCTAAACAGGGAGACAACTATGGCTACACCTTC. It specifies CSAKQGDNYGYTF.

This clonotype was observed at least ten times. This chain uses TRBV28 with TRBJ2-7; a possible D gene is TRBD1 (6 bases). The CDR3 sequence is 15 residues long. Trimming removed 2 bases from V and 1 base from J, with 12 bases in between. Germline V lookup: CDR1 MDHEN, CDR2 SYDVKM. CDR3 amino acids: CASSLGAQGSYEQYF. The CDR3 DNA reads as TGTGCCAGCAGTTTAGGCGCCCAGGGGTCCTACGAGCAGTACTTC. Variable domain in full (rest from reference TRBV28 and TRBJ2-7): DVKVTQSSRYLVKRTGEKVFLECVQDMDHENMFWYRQDPGLGLRLIYFSYDVKMKEKGDIPEGYSVSREKKERFSLILESASTNQTSMYLCASSLGAQGSYEQYFGPGTRLTVT.

In this sample, this clonotype turned up a few times. The J gene is TRBJ2-2, the V gene TRBV6-1, with D possibly TRBD2 on 6 matching bases. In germline, CDR1 is MNHNS, CDR2 SASEGT. The CDR3 consists of 14 residues. V was cut by 5 bases and J by 4 bases, with 11 bases left in between. The CDR3 spells CASSLTGVTGELFF. The CDR3 DNA sequence: TGTGCCAGCAGTCTTACGGGGGTCACCGGGGAGCTGTTTTTT.

This clonotype showed up just a few times. This chain links TRBV7-2 with TRBJ2-7; TRBD1 matches 8 bases. J gave up 6 bases and V 5 bases, and 9 bases lay outside the gene matches. CDR3 length: 14 residues. The V gene's germline CDR1 is SGHTA and CDR2 FQGNSA. This chain's CDR3 is CASSRGTGPIEQYF. The CDR3 DNA sequence: TGTGCCAGCAGCCGGGGGACAGGACCCATCGAGCAGTACTTC.

This clonotype was counted only a few times. The rearrangement joins TRBV10-2 to TRBJ2-4; 7 nucleotides agree with TRBD2. The length of the CDR3 is 18 residues. J was trimmed by 0 bases and V by 0 bases; bases with no gene match: 8. CDR1 is WSHSY, CDR2 SAAADI, per germline. CDR3 sequence reads: CASSESRASGIAKNIQYF. The CDR3 DNA follows: TGCGCCAGCAGTGAGTCGCGGGCTAGCGGAATAGCCAAAAACATTCAGTACTTC.

The rearrangement joins TRBV20-1 to TRBJ1-5; no clear D gene. V lost 2 bases, J lost 0 bases, and 11 bases lay in between. Germline V gives CDR1 DFQATT, CDR2 SNEGSKA (reference sequence). The CDR3 consists of 15 residues. The CDR3 region is CSARRKVNSNQPQHF. CDR3 bases: TGCAGTGCTAGACGGAAAGTGAATAGCAATCAGCCCCAGCATTTT.

This clonotype was picked up a small number of times. The gene calls are TRBV6-1 and TRBJ2-3; a weak D match, TRBD2 (5 bases). V lost 5 bases, J lost 1 base, and 13 bases lay in between. Germline assignment: CDR1 MNHNS and CDR2 SASEGT. The CDR3 covers 15 residues. The CDR3 DNA reads as TGTGCCAGCAGTCGTTTCTGGGGAGGCACAGATACGCAGTATTTT. Amino acids: CASSRFWGGTDTQYF.

This clonotype was seen many times. The J gene is TRBJ2-1, the V gene TRBV2; 12 bases fit TRBD2. Germline V lookup: CDR1 SNHLY, CDR2 FYNNEI. The CDR3 contains 16 residues. V shed 6 bases, J shed 2 bases, and the junction held 5 bases outside the gene matches. The CDR3 sequence: CASRPTSGSPYNEQFF. The CDR3 region has the DNA TGTGCCAGCAGGCCGACTAGCGGGAGTCCCTACAATGAGCAGTTCTTC.

This clonotype was observed a few times. Germline is not matched at one junction end, which may reflect a read error. The chain is built from TRBV20-1 and TRBJ1-1; TRBD1 matches 8 bases. From germline, CDR1 is DFQATT and CDR2 SNEGSKA (reference sequence). This CDR3 has 14 residues. The CDR3 coding sequence is TGCAGTGCTCGAGACAGGGGTCTATACACTGAAGCTTTCTTT. It is translated as CSARDRGLYTEAFF.

This clonotype came up once. CDR3 DNA: TGTGCCAGCAGTTACTCTCAGGGCCAGGTGCTGGGGACTGAAGCTTTCTTT. It is translated as CASSYSQGQVLGTEAFF. The chain carries TRBV6-6 and TRBJ1-1, with D possibly TRBD1 on 5 matching bases. Germline assignment: CDR1 MNHNY and CDR2 SVGAGI (reference sequence). This CDR3 contains 17 residues. The ends were cut back, 0 bases at V and 5 bases at J, with 19 bases in the middle.

In this sample, this clonotype turned up a few times. The chain carries TRBV19 and TRBJ1-1; D may be TRBD1 (5 bases). V was trimmed by 0 bases and J by 1 base, leaving 6 bases between them. This CDR3 has 14 amino acids. Germline lookup yields CDR1 LNHDA and CDR2 SQIVND (reference sequence). CDR3 loop: CASSIETANTEAFF. As DNA, the CDR3 is TGTGCCAGTAGTATAGAGACAGCGAACACTGAAGCTTTCTTT.

This chain joins TRBV9 and TRBJ2-3; no reliable D call. With 0 bases removed from V and 1 base from J, the gap between germline ends came to 6 bases. This CDR3 spans 14 amino acids. CDR1 and CDR2 (germline): SGDLS, YYNGEE. CDR3 loop: CASSVASGTDTQYF. The CDR3 DNA reads as TGTGCCAGCAGCGTAGCTTCGGGCACAGATACGCAGTATTTT.

This clonotype was seen ten or more times. V and J are TRBV20-1 and TRBJ2-7, with 8 bases aligning to TRBD1. The CDR3 loop spans 13 amino acids. With 5 bases clipped from V and 3 bases from J, the junction kept 6 bases outside the gene matches. CDR1 DFQATT and CDR2 SNEGSKA come from the germline V gene (reference sequence). The CDR3 sequence: CSAPDRAGYEQYF. CDR3 DNA sequence: TGCAGTGCTCCGGACAGGGCGGGCTACGAGCAGTACTTC.

J is TRBJ2-3 and V is TRBV9, with 10 bases aligning to TRBD2. Germline V gene lookup returns CDR1 SGDLS and CDR2 YYNGEE. The CDR3 length is 16 residues. V shed 0 bases and J 2 bases; nucleotides not matched to a gene: 3. The CDR3 DNA reads as TGTGCCAGCAGCGTAGAAGCGGGAGGGCCCACAGATACGCAGTATTTT. Translated: CASSVEAGGPTDTQYF. The variable domain in full, completed from reference TRBV9 and TRBJ2-3, reads DSGVTQTPKHLITATGQRVTLRCSPRSGDLSVYWYQQSLDQGLQFLIQYYNGEERAKGNILERFSAQQFPDLHSELNLSSLELGDSALYFCASSVEAGGPTDTQYFGPGTRLTVL.

The table lists this clonotype with a few counts. This rearrangement joins TRBV28 to TRBJ2-3; the D gene is possibly TRBD1 (6 bases). CDR3 length equals 15 residues. Germline CDR1 reads MDHEN; CDR2 reads SYDVKM. V lost 5 bases and J 2 bases, leaving 14 bases between the germline ends. CDR3 bases: TGTGCCAGCAGTCTCAAGGGACATTTCACAGATACGCAGTATTTT. This codes for CASSLKGHFTDTQYF.

The V gene is TRBV7-2, the J gene TRBJ2-3, with D possibly matching TRBD1 (5 bases). V was cut by 6 bases and J by 2 bases, with 21 bases left in between. This CDR3 is built from 17 residues. CDR1 SGHTA and CDR2 FQGNSA come from the germline V gene. CDR3 sequence (DNA): TGTGCCAGCAGTTTATCTCCAGGCAGGGCCCCCACAGATACGCAGTATTTT. As protein: CASSLSPGRAPTDTQYF.

This chain links TRBV19 with TRBJ1-5; 7 nucleotides match TRBD1. The CDR3 contains 16 residues. Germline lookup yields CDR1 LNHDA and CDR2 SQIVND (reference sequence). V trimming: 0 bases; J trimming: 4 bases; junction bases outside the gene matches: 6. The CDR3 coding sequence is TGTGCCAGTAGTATAGATCCGACAGGGTGGAATCAGCCCCAGCATTTT. It codes for CASSIDPTGWNQPQHF.

This clonotype has at least ten counts. The CDR3 reads CASSLAGTRGDTQYF. The DNA of the CDR3 is TGTGCCAGCAGTCTCGCCGGGACGAGGGGAGATACGCAGTATTTT. The chain is built from TRBV28 and TRBJ2-3; either TRBD1 or TRBD2 may supply D (5 bases each). CDR3 length equals 15 residues. Looked up from germline, CDR1 is MDHEN and CDR2 is SYDVKM. Deletions cut 5 bases from V and 5 bases from J, with 17 bases between. Full variable domain (remainder filled in from reference TRBV28 and TRBJ2-3): DVKVTQSSRYLVKRTGEKVFLECVQDMDHENMFWYRQDPGLGLRLIYFSYDVKMKEKGDIPEGYSVSREKKERFSLILESASTNQTSMYLCASSLAGTRGDTQYFGPGTRLTVL.

In this sample, this clonotype turned up many times. The rearrangement uses TRBV27 and TRBJ1-5; D may be TRBD1 (6 bases). This CDR3 comprises 14 residues. Germline lookup yields CDR1 MNHEY and CDR2 SMNVEV (reference sequence). The CDR3 is CAAGETGENQPQHF. DNA for the CDR3: TGTGCAGCAGGAGAGACAGGAGAAAATCAGCCCCAGCATTTT.

This clonotype was found a few times. This rearrangement joins TRBV7-9 to TRBJ1-1; D unclear. The CDR3 length is 13 residues. Germline-derived CDR1 and CDR2 are SEHNR and FQNEAQ (reference sequence). Trimming stripped 4 bases from V and 7 bases from J, with 13 bases between. The CDR3 DNA is TGTGCCAGCAGCTCAGCCCGGGCCCGTGAAGCTTTCTTT. Translated: CASSSARAREAFF.

This clonotype was counted ten times or more. V is TRBV6-1 and J is TRBJ2-3; no definite D call. The CDR3 is made up of 15 amino acids. V was shortened by 5 bases and J by 4 bases, with 16 bases between the two germline ends. Germline loops: CDR1 MNHNS, CDR2 SASEGT. The CDR3 loop is CASSTYIAQADTQYF. The CDR3 DNA sequence: TGTGCCAGCAGTACCTATATAGCCCAGGCAGATACGCAGTATTTT.

This clonotype was picked up a small number of times. Germline and junction disagree at one end, which may indicate a read error. The chain recombines TRBV4-2 with TRBJ2-7; 9 bases match TRBD2. CDR1 is LGHNA, CDR2 YNFKEQ, per germline. The CDR3 has 16 residues. The CDR3 is CASSQEPGGRVYEQYF. The CDR3 coding sequence is TGTGCCAGCAGCCAAGAGCCGGGCGGGAGGGTCTACGAACAGTACTTC.

This clonotype was counted at least ten times. The chain couples TRBV20-1 to TRBJ2-1, with D tentatively TRBD1 (6 bases). The germline V gene encodes CDR1 DFQATT and CDR2 SNEGSKA (reference sequence). The CDR3 is 12 amino acids. V dropped 4 bases and J dropped 5 bases, with 9 bases sitting between them. CDR3 in amino acids: CSANREHNEQFF. Written as DNA, the CDR3 is TGCAGTGCTAACAGGGAACACAATGAGCAGTTCTTC.

This clonotype has ten or more counts. The genes are TRBV20-1 and TRBJ2-1; 11 bases map to TRBD2. Unmatched junction bases numbered 15, after V lost 7 bases and J lost 7 bases. The CDR3 has 16 amino acids. CDR1 and CDR2 (germline): DFQATT, SNEGSKA (reference sequence). The CDR3 DNA is TGCAGTGTAAAGGTTAGCGGGAGGGTGTCACGGAATGAGCAGTTCTTC. Translation: CSVKVSGRVSRNEQFF.

Only one count was recorded for this clonotype. This sequence joins TRBV28 and TRBJ2-1, with 12 positions matching TRBD2. This CDR3 region has 18 residues. With V trimmed by 10 bases and J by 7 bases, 20 bases remained unmatched. Germline V CDR1 and CDR2: MDHEN, SYDVKM. The CDR3 spells CATHGRVRLAGGSNEQFF. DNA of the CDR3: TGTGCCACCCACGGCCGAGTTAGGCTAGCGGGAGGGTCGAATGAGCAGTTCTTC.

The chain uses TRBV7-2 and TRBJ1-2; no reliable D call. Per germline, CDR1 SGHTA and CDR2 FQGNSA. The CDR3 is 15 amino acids. V was pared by 3 bases and J by 4 bases, with 15 bases between. The CDR3 is CASSLGGRPVYGYTF. The CDR3 DNA is TGTGCCAGCAGCTTGGGAGGTAGGCCGGTCTATGGCTACACCTTC.

This clonotype was counted at least ten times. This chain connects TRBV11-3 to TRBJ1-4; TRBD1 agrees at 9 bases. Germline CDR1 SGHNT, CDR2 YENEEA. The junction had 10 bases not matched to a gene; V was cut back by 5 bases and J by 3 bases. This CDR3 contains 17 residues. The CDR3 sequence is CASSGRQGGLANEKLFF. The CDR3 DNA follows: TGTGCCAGCAGCGGGCGACAGGGGGGTTTGGCTAATGAAAAACTGTTTTTT.